These 30 T cell receptor beta chains share one sample of origin, sequenced in a study of T cells in tuberculosis. TCRdb's table, derived via immunoSEQ multiplex PCR, lists solely in-frame clones and lacks some. The table includes 30,000 to 35,000 clones, 92% detected once. The specimen was PBMCs. These receptors originate from a donor aged 10 to 29 with latent tuberculosis or without tuberculosis infection. Some clones in this sample may be carry-over from other donors' samples.

The chain links TRBV29-1 to TRBJ1-1; 11 bases fit TRBD1. This CDR3 comprises 15 residues. The V and J ends lost 1 base and 5 bases, in that order; junction bases with no gene match: 6. Germline CDR1 reads SQVTM; CDR2 reads ANQGSEA. In DNA form, the CDR3 reads TGCAGCGTTGAAGTAGGACAGGGGGCTCGAACTGAAGCTTTCTTT. Residues: CSVEVGQGARTEAFF.

The chain carries TRBV19 and TRBJ2-3; TRBD2 aligns across 14 bases. V lost 6 bases to trimming and J lost 10 bases; unmatched junction nucleotides: 9. The CDR3 contains 15 residues. Germline V gives CDR1 LNHDA, CDR2 SQIVND (reference sequence). The CDR3 region is CASRNGTSGSRAQYF. The CDR3 DNA sequence: TGTGCCAGTAGGAACGGGACTAGCGGGAGTAGGGCGCAGTATTTT. The full variable domain, with the rest looked up from reference TRBV19 and TRBJ2-3, is DGGITQSPKYLFRKEGQNVTLSCEQNLNHDAMYWYRQDPGQGLRLIYYSQIVNDFQKGDIAEGYSVSREKKESFPLTVTSAQKNPTAFYLCASRNGTSGSRAQYFGPGTRLTVL.

J is TRBJ1-6 and V is TRBV2; possible D gene TRBD1, 5 bases. Germline V gives CDR1 SNHLY, CDR2 FYNNEI. The CDR3 contains 16 residues. V lost 7 bases, J lost 9 bases, and 22 bases lay in between. CDR3 region: CASTNAGPSVGSPLHF. The CDR3 nucleotides are TGTGCCAGCACGAATGCAGGGCCCTCGGTGGGTTCACCCCTCCACTTT.

The chain employs TRBV7-9 and TRBJ2-5; a weak D match, TRBD2 (5 bases). Germline lookup yields CDR1 SEHNR and CDR2 FQNEAQ (reference sequence). The CDR3 covers 12 residues. The V end lost 5 bases, the J end lost 5 bases, and 9 bases lay between the germline ends. The CDR3 DNA reads TGTGCCAGCAGCCCGGCGGGTGAGACCCAGTACTTC. Protein sequence: CASSPAGETQYF.

The J gene is TRBJ2-7, the V gene TRBV7-9, with 13 bases aligning to TRBD2. The CDR3 consists of 16 residues. Germline V lookup: CDR1 SEHNR, CDR2 FQNEAQ (reference sequence). The V segment lost 5 bases and the J segment 1 base; nucleotides outside the gene matches: 5. The CDR3 nucleotides are TGTGCCAGCAGCCTTACTAGCGGGAGGGCGTCCTACGAGCAGTACTTC. Translated, it gives CASSLTSGRASYEQYF.

This chain joins TRBV6-1 and TRBJ2-7; 7 bases fit TRBD1. Germline V CDR1 and CDR2: MNHNS, SASEGT. V lost 8 bases and J lost 1; bases outside the gene matches: 5. The CDR3 loop spans 13 amino acids. DNA of the CDR3: TGTGCCAGCCTGGGACAGACATCCTACGAGCAGTACTTC. This gives the protein CASLGQTSYEQYF.

CDR3 protein: CASSLGQQAFF. CDR3 DNA sequence: TGTGCCAGCAGTCTGGGACAGCAAGCTTTCTTT. V is TRBV6-6 and J is TRBJ1-1, with TRBD1 matching 7 bases. With 5 bases clipped from V and 9 bases from J, the junction kept 3 bases outside the gene matches. The length of the CDR3 is 11 residues. Germline V gene lookup returns CDR1 MNHNY and CDR2 SVGAGI (reference sequence).

This clone has only one observation. The V and J genes are TRBV5-1 and TRBJ1-1, with D tentatively TRBD1 (5 bases). Deletions cut 0 bases from V and 4 bases from J, with 19 bases between. The germline V gene encodes CDR1 SGHRS and CDR2 YFSETQ. The CDR3 extends over 17 amino acids. CDR3 nucleotides: TGCGCCAGCAGCTTGGGCCCCTCGGGGGGGTGGGCCACTGAAGCTTTCTTT. Translating gives CASSLGPSGGWATEAFF.

This sequence joins TRBV11-2 and TRBJ2-5; the match to TRBD2 covers 8 bases. V was pared by 5 bases and J by 4 bases, with 3 bases of the junction left unmatched. This CDR3 has 13 amino acids. From germline, CDR1 is SGHAT and CDR2 FQNNGV. CDR3 DNA: TGTGCCAGCAGCCCGGGGGGGTCAGAGACCCAGTACTTC. It yields the protein CASSPGGSETQYF.

In its sample, this clone was seen once. V gene TRBV5-4 combines with J gene TRBJ2-7; the match to TRBD1 covers 8 bases. There are 13 residues in the CDR3. Germline CDR1 is SGHNT and CDR2 is YYREEE (reference sequence). The junction had 4 bases not matched to a gene; V was cut back by 0 bases and J by 8 bases. The CDR3 DNA reads TGTGCCAGCAGCTTGGACAGGGGGAGCAAGCAGTACTTC. Protein sequence: CASSLDRGSKQYF.

The chain recombines TRBV2 with TRBJ1-1; 9 positions agree with TRBD1. Germline CDR1 reads SNHLY; CDR2 reads FYNNEI. The CDR3 loop spans 15 amino acids. J was trimmed by 1 base and V by 6 bases; bases with no gene match: 6. The CDR3 protein is CASRGTGIGNTEAFF. The CDR3 nucleotides are TGTGCCAGCAGGGGGACAGGGATCGGGAACACTGAAGCTTTCTTT.

The chain recombines TRBV28 with TRBJ1-1; the D gene is possibly TRBD1 (5 bases). In germline, CDR1 is MDHEN, CDR2 SYDVKM. Trimming took 5 bases from V and 8 from J, leaving 12 bases between them. This CDR3 has 12 amino acids. In DNA form, the CDR3 reads TGTGCCAGCAGTATCCGAGACAGAGAAGCTTTCTTT. Its protein is CASSIRDREAFF.

The chain couples TRBV4-1 to TRBJ1-1; D might be TRBD1 (5 bases). The CDR3 is 14 amino acids. CDR1 is MGHRA and CDR2 is YSYEKL in the germline V gene. Trimming pared 4 bases from V and 1 base from J, leaving 10 bases between. The CDR3 protein is CASSRGTGNTEAFF. As DNA, the CDR3 is TGCGCCAGCAGCCGAGGCACAGGGAACACTGAAGCTTTCTTT.

The V call is TRBV5-1, the J call TRBJ2-3; 9 bases fit TRBD2. Unmatched junction bases numbered 7, after V lost 3 bases and J lost 2 bases. This CDR3 has 16 amino acids. The germline CDR1 and CDR2 sequences are SGHRS and YFSETQ. The CDR3 spells CASSSGGGGPTDTQYF. In DNA, the CDR3 is TGCGCCAGCAGCTCCGGCGGGGGGGGGCCCACAGATACGCAGTATTTT.

The rearrangement joins TRBV28 to TRBJ1-1; 8 nucleotides match TRBD1. Looked up from germline, CDR1 is MDHEN and CDR2 is SYDVKM. The CDR3 length is 14 residues. V lost 6 bases, J lost 7 bases, and 10 bases stayed unmatched. CDR3: CASRSSGGAGEAFF. The CDR3 coding sequence is TGTGCCAGCAGATCCTCAGGGGGCGCAGGTGAAGCTTTCTTT. Looking up the rest from reference TRBV28 and TRBJ1-1 gives the full variable domain: DVKVTQSSRYLVKRTGEKVFLECVQDMDHENMFWYRQDPGLGLRLIYFSYDVKMKEKGDIPEGYSVSREKKERFSLILESASTNQTSMYLCASRSSGGAGEAFFGQGTRLTVV.

This chain joins TRBV30 and TRBJ2-7; 14 bases agree with TRBD2. The CDR3 has 16 residues. V lost 5 bases to trimming and J lost 6 bases; unmatched junction nucleotides: 12. Per the germline V gene, CDR1 is GTSNPN and CDR2 is SVGIG (reference sequence). The CDR3 sequence: CAWPTSGRAMGPEQYF. CDR3 DNA sequence: TGTGCCTGGCCGACTAGCGGGAGGGCCATGGGTCCCGAGCAGTACTTC.

This chain links TRBV9 with TRBJ2-1, with D perhaps matching TRBD1 (5 bases). V lost 0 bases to trimming and J lost 3 bases, with 19 bases between them. The length of the CDR3 is 18 residues. Germline lookup yields CDR1 SGDLS and CDR2 YYNGEE. CDR3 amino acids: CASSVGQRVGIHYNEQFF. Written as DNA, the CDR3 is TGTGCCAGCAGCGTAGGACAGAGAGTGGGGATACACTACAATGAGCAGTTCTTC.

The chain uses TRBV6-5 and TRBJ1-2, with a tentative D call TRBD1 (5 bases). The V gene's germline CDR1 is MNHEY and CDR2 SVGAGI. V lost 6 bases and J lost 2, with 10 bases in between. This CDR3 comprises 13 residues. The DNA of the CDR3 is TGTGCCAGCAGAGACAGCCTAAACTATGGCTACACCTTC. It codes for CASRDSLNYGYTF.

The CDR3 is CASSLSDRYGYTF. CDR3 in DNA: TGTGCCAGCAGTTTATCCGACAGATATGGCTACACCTTC. This chain links TRBV28 with TRBJ1-2; tentatively, D is TRBD1 (5 bases). The germline V gene encodes CDR1 MDHEN and CDR2 SYDVKM. The germline V and J ends were trimmed by 1 base and 5 bases, with 8 bases remaining between them. The CDR3 extends over 13 amino acids.

This chain joins TRBV10-3 and TRBJ2-1, with D perhaps matching TRBD2 (6 bases). The CDR3 totals 16 residues. V was trimmed by 0 bases and J by 4 bases, leaving 13 bases between them. Germline V gives CDR1 ENHRY, CDR2 SYGVKD. The CDR3 region has the DNA TGTGCCATCAGTGAGTCGAACGCGGCGGGGTACAATGAGCAGTTCTTC. This translates into CAISESNAAGYNEQFF.

This clone has only one observation. This rearrangement joins TRBV18 to TRBJ1-1; D not certain. Germline V gene lookup returns CDR1 KGHSH and CDR2 LQKENI. Trimming cost V 2 bases and J 2 bases, with 9 bases left between them. The CDR3 runs 14 residues. The CDR3 nucleotides read TGTGCCAGCTCACCATGGAGAGCAAACACTGAAGCTTTCTTT. It is translated as CASSPWRANTEAFF.

The J gene is TRBJ2-2, the V gene TRBV30; possibly TRBD2 for D (6 bases). This CDR3 comprises 16 residues. The germline V gene has CDR1 GTSNPN and CDR2 SVGIG (reference sequence). V lost 5 bases and J 0 bases, leaving 16 bases between the germline ends. The CDR3 here is CAWHSAGRTNTGELFF. The CDR3 bases are TGTGCCTGGCACTCCGCCGGGAGAACGAACACCGGGGAGCTGTTTTTT.

CDR3 amino acids: CASSRLAGYRETQYF. For the CDR3, the DNA is TGCGCCAGCAGCAGACTAGCGGGATACCGGGAGACCCAGTACTTC. The V and J genes are TRBV5-1 and TRBJ2-5; 11 bases align to TRBD2. The germline V gene has CDR1 SGHRS and CDR2 YFSETQ. With 4 bases clipped from V and 5 bases from J, the junction kept 7 bases outside the gene matches. This CDR3 is built from 15 residues.

The chain is built from TRBV9 and TRBJ2-1; 12 bases match TRBD2. The CDR3 contains 18 residues. Germline V gene lookup returns CDR1 SGDLS and CDR2 YYNGEE. V shed 3 bases and J 8 bases; nucleotides not matched to a gene: 15. The CDR3 DNA reads TGTGCCAGCAGCGCGACTAGCGGGGGCCCCCCTGGTTTTCATGAGCAGTTCTTC. It encodes CASSATSGGPPGFHEQFF.

The V gene is TRBV4-1, the J gene TRBJ2-1; 11 positions match TRBD2. The length of the CDR3 is 14 residues. Germline V gives CDR1 MGHRA, CDR2 YSYEKL. The ends lost 3 bases at V and 8 bases at J; junction bases unmatched: 3. The CDR3 nucleotides are TGCGCCAGCAGCCACCTAGCGGGGGGAGATGAGCAGTTCTTC. Protein: CASSHLAGGDEQFF.

In its sample, this clone was seen a few times. V gene TRBV13 combines with J gene TRBJ1-2, with 7 bases fitting TRBD1. This CDR3 is built from 18 residues. V lost 4 bases, J lost 2 bases, and 16 bases stayed unmatched. Germline CDR1 is PRHDT and CDR2 is FYEKMQ (reference sequence). The CDR3 sequence: CASSSISETGRRNYGYTF. The CDR3 nucleotides read TGTGCCAGCAGCTCCATCTCAGAGACAGGGAGGAGGAACTATGGCTACACCTTC.

V is TRBV14 and J is TRBJ1-1; tentative D call: TRBD1 (6 bases). The CDR3 extends over 13 amino acids. The germline V gene encodes CDR1 SGHDN and CDR2 FVKESK. The V end lost 4 bases, the J end lost 4 bases, and 10 bases lay between the germline ends. This chain's CDR3 is CASSPQGLTEAFF. The CDR3 DNA reads TGTGCCAGCAGCCCACAGGGTCTCACTGAAGCTTTCTTT.

This chain joins TRBV7-9 and TRBJ2-5; 7 bases agree with TRBD1. Germline-derived CDR1 and CDR2 are SEHNR and FQNEAQ (reference sequence). V shed 5 bases and J 2 bases; nucleotides not matched to a gene: 2. This CDR3 is 13 amino acids long. The CDR3 coding sequence is TGTGCCAGCAGCCGGGGACAGCAAGAGACCCAGTACTTC. Residues: CASSRGQQETQYF. The full variable domain, rest sourced from reference TRBV7-9 and TRBJ2-5, is DTGVSQNPRHKITKRGQNVTFRCDPISEHNRLYWYRQTLGQGPEFLTYFQNEAQLEKSRLLSDRFSAERPKGSFSTLEIQRTEQGDSAMYLCASSRGQQETQYFGPGTRLLVL.

The chain joins TRBV7-2 to TRBJ1-2, with 10 bases lining up with TRBD1. Germline CDR1 reads SGHTA; CDR2 reads FQGNSA. The CDR3 runs 14 residues. Unmatched junction bases numbered 9, after V lost 6 bases and J lost 8 bases. The CDR3 sequence is CASRSSGQGKGYTF. In DNA form, the CDR3 reads TGTGCCAGCAGATCCTCGGGACAGGGGAAGGGCTACACCTTC.

This clone was detected only once. The rearrangement uses TRBV7-9 and TRBJ1-2; TRBD1 aligns across 8 bases. The ends lost 5 bases at V and 3 bases at J; junction bases unmatched: 8. Germline values: CDR1 SEHNR, CDR2 FQNEAQ (reference sequence). The CDR3 totals 15 residues. As DNA, the CDR3 is TGTGCCAGCAGCACCGGCAGGGGGCGCGACTATGGCTACACCTTC. Its protein product is CASSTGRGRDYGYTF.